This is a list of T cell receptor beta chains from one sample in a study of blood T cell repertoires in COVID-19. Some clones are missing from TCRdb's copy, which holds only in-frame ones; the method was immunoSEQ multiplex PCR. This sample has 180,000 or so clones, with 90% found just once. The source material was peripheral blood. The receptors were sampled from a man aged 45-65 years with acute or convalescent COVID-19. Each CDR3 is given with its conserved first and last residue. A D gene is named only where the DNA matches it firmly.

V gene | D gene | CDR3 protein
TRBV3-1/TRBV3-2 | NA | CASSQGVVAATDTQYF
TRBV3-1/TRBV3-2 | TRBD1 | CASSQQGVPNQPQHF
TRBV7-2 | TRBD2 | CASSLVGGRTPYEQYF
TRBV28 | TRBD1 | CASSSWTGANEKLFF
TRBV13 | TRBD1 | CASSLALYPGGVYGYTF
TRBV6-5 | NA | CASRQGWTEAFF
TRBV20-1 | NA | CSASSPSQGLETQYF
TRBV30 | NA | CAWSVGQGTEKLFF
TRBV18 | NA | CASSPPASSGYNEQFF
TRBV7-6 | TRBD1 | CASSATTGGSGEKLFF
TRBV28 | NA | CASRRGSLGQPQHF
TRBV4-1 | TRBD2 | CASSHPRAGVRDGELFF
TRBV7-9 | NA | CASRVGLAGTDTQYF
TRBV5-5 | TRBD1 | CASSLRTGVSGGEQFF
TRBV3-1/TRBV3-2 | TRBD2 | CASSPGGSGGGTDTQYF
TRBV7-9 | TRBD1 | CASSNDRAYTDTQYF
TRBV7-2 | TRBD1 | CASSQYRGGNTIYF
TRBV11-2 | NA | CASSLRSLGGDEQFF
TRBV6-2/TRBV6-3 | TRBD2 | CASSTPAHLAGGRNEQFF
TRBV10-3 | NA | CAISESSQGTVGTEAFF
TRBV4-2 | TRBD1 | CASRGPDRGYMNTEAFF
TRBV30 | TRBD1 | CAWSRTGVGQPQHF
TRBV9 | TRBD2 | CASSVAPSGSTDTQYF
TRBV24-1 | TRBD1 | CATSDYPVRQGVGELFF
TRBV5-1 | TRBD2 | CASSLRASGSREDEQFF
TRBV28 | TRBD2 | CASLPGGRSETQYF
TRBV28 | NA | CASSSITEAFF
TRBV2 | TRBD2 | CASNNAPGLAGEGEQFF
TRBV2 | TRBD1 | CASKGQFNTEAFF
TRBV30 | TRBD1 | CAWSVQGQGYSPLHF